This entry describes one T cell receptor beta chain. Its antigen is unknown. An end of the junction does not agree with germline; a read error may underlie this. Total RNA (approximately 500 ng) served as template for TCR beta cDNA synthesis primed by a constant-region primer. ARM-PCR was slightly modified, and three nested multiplex PCR rounds with it gave rise to the TCR beta libraries. Via MiXCR, TCRdb re-called the multiplex PCR reads, giving one row per CDR3 protein. The sample has about 190,000 distinct CDR3 sequences, 70% to 90% seen once; the top ten hold around 18%. This entry belongs to a study of tumor-infiltrating lymphocytes in primary liver carcinoma. As for the study in general: Tumor lesions were T1-T3 N0M0 and spanned roughly 4 to 10 cm. Study conclusions and caveats: Pairs comparing tumor with adjacent tissue or blood overlapped less than pairs drawn from tumor regions. All five tumor regions shared only about 8-24% of top clones.

Unsorted bulk tissue (roughly 19-31 mg) underwent RNA and DNA co-extraction. Material: tumor tissue from primary liver carcinoma. This TCR was recovered from a man aged 40-49 years with primary liver carcinoma and hepatitis B virus infection.

The CDR3 sequence: CDSSLREGKTSGLNSYEQYF. For the CDR3, the DNA is TGTGACAGCAGCTTGAGGGAGGGGAAGACTAGCGGGCTCAACTCCTACGAGCAGTACTTC. The chain combines TRBV11-2 with TRBJ2-7; 10 bases are a match to TRBD2. Germline-derived CDR1 and CDR2 are SGHAT and FQNNGV. The CDR3 length is 20 residues.